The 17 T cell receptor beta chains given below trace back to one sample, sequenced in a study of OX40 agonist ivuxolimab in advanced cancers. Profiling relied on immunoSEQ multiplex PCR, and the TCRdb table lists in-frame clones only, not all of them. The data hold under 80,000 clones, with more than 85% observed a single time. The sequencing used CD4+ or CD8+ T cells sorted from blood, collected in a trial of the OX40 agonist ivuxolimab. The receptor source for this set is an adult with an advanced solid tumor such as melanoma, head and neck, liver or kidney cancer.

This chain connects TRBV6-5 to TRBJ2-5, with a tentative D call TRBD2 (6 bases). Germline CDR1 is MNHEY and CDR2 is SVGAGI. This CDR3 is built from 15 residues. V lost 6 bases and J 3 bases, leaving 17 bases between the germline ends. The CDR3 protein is CASSHRIPGEETQYF. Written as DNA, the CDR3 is TGTGCCAGCAGCCACAGGATCCCGGGGGAAGAGACCCAGTACTTC.

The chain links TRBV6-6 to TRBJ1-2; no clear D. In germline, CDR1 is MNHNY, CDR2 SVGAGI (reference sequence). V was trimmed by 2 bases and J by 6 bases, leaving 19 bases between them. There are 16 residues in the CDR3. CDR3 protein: CASSYLTRRREDGYTF. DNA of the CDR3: TGTGCCAGCAGTTACCTGACTAGGAGGAGGGAGGATGGCTACACCTTC.

The CDR3 spells CASSLTSGKTQYF. CDR3 sequence (DNA): TGTGCCAGCAGTTTAACGTCAGGGAAGACCCAGTACTTC. This chain links TRBV27 with TRBJ2-5, with a weak D call TRBD1 (5 bases). The CDR3 runs to 13 residues. Germline CDR1 and CDR2: MNHEY and SMNVEV (reference sequence). V was trimmed by 2 bases and J by 6 bases, leaving 10 bases between them.

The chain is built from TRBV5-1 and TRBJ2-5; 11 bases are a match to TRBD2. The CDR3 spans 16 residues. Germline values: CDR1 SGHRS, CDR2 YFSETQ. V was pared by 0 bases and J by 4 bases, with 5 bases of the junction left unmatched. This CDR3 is CASSLAFSGRGETQYF. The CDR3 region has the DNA TGCGCCAGCAGCTTGGCATTTAGCGGGAGGGGAGAGACCCAGTACTTC.

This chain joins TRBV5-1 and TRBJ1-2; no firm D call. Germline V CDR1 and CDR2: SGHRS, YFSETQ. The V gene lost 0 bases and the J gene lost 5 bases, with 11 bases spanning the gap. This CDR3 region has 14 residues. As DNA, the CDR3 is TGCGCCAGCAGCTTGGTTTCATCGGGTTATGGCTACACCTTC. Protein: CASSLVSSGYGYTF.

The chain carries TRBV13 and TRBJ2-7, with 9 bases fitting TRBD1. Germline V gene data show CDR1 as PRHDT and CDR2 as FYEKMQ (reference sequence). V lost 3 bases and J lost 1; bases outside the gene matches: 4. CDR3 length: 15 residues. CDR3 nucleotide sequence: TGTGCCAGCAGCTTTGCGACAGGGGGGTCCTACGAGCAGTACTTC. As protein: CASSFATGGSYEQYF.

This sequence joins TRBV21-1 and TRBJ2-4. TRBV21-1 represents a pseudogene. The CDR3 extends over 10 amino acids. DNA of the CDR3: TGTGTTGGGACGAGGGACATTCAGTACTTC. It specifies CVGTRDIQYF.

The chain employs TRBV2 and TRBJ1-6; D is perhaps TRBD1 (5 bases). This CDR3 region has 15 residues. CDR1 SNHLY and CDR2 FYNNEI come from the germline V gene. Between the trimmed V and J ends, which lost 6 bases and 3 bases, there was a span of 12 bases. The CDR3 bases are TGTGCCAGCAGGGTTGACAGTCACTATAATTCACCCCTCCACTTT. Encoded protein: CASRVDSHYNSPLHF.

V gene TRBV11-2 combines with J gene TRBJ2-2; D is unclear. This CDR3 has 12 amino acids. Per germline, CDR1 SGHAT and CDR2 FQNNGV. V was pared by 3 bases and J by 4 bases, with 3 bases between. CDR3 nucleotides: TGTGCCAGCAGCTTTGTCACCGGGGAGCTGTTTTTT. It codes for CASSFVTGELFF.

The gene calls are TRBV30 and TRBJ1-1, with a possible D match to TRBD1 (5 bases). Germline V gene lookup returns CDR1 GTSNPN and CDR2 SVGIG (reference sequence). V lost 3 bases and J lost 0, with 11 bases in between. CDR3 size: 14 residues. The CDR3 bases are TGTGCCTGGAGCGAAGGACAATTGAACACTGAAGCTTTCTTT. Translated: CAWSEGQLNTEAFF.

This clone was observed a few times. The CDR3, as DNA: TGCAGCGTTGAAAAGAGCTCCTACGAGCAGTACTTC. It yields the protein CSVEKSSYEQYF. The rearrangement links TRBV29-1 to TRBJ2-7, with no clear D. The CDR3 is 12 amino acids. The ends were cut back, 2 bases at V and 0 bases at J, with 5 bases in the middle. Germline V gene sequence: CDR1 SQVTM, CDR2 ANQGSEA.

CDR3 protein: CASSYQGQGETNYGYTF. The CDR3 DNA reads TGCGCCAGCAGTTATCAGGGACAGGGTGAGACTAACTATGGCTACACCTTC. The V gene is TRBV5-1, the J gene TRBJ1-2, with 9 positions matching TRBD1. The CDR3 has 17 residues. Germline V CDR1 and CDR2: SGHRS, YFSETQ. Trimming removed 5 bases from V and 0 bases from J; junction bases left unmatched: 11.

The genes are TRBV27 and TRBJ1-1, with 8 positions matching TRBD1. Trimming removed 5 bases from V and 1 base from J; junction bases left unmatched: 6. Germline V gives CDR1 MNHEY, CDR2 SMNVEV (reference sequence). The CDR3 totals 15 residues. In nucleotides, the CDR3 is TGTGCCAGCAGTCCAGGGGGCGCAGGGAACACTGAAGCTTTCTTT. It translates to CASSPGGAGNTEAFF.

The CDR3 is CSVQDGYSNQPQHF. DNA of the CDR3: TGCAGCGTCCAAGACGGGTATAGCAATCAGCCCCAGCATTTT. The J gene is TRBJ1-5, the V gene TRBV29-1; D not certain. Per the germline V gene, CDR1 is SQVTM and CDR2 is ANQGSEA. This CDR3 spans 14 amino acids. The V end was cut by 6 bases, the J end by 0 bases, with 12 bases between.

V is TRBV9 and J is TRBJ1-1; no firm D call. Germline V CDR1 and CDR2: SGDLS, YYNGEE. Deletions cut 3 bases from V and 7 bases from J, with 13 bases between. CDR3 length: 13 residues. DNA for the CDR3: TGTGCCAGCAGCGAGAATCCGTCCGGTGAAGCTTTCTTT. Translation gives CASSENPSGEAFF.

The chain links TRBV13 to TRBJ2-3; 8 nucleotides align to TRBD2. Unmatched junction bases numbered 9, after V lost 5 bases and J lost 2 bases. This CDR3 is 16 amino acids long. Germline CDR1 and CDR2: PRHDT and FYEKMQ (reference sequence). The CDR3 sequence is CASSPGGPISTDTQYF. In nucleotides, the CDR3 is TGTGCCAGCAGCCCGGGGGGGCCCATTTCCACAGATACGCAGTATTTT.

The DNA for the CDR3 is TGTGCCAGCAGCACGACAAGGGTCGGCAGGAACTACGAGCAGTACTTC. As protein: CASSTTRVGRNYEQYF. V gene TRBV27 combines with J gene TRBJ2-7; D unclear. CDR1 is MNHEY, CDR2 SMNVEV, per germline (reference sequence). V lost 6 bases to trimming and J lost 3 bases, with 21 bases between them. The CDR3 loop spans 16 amino acids.